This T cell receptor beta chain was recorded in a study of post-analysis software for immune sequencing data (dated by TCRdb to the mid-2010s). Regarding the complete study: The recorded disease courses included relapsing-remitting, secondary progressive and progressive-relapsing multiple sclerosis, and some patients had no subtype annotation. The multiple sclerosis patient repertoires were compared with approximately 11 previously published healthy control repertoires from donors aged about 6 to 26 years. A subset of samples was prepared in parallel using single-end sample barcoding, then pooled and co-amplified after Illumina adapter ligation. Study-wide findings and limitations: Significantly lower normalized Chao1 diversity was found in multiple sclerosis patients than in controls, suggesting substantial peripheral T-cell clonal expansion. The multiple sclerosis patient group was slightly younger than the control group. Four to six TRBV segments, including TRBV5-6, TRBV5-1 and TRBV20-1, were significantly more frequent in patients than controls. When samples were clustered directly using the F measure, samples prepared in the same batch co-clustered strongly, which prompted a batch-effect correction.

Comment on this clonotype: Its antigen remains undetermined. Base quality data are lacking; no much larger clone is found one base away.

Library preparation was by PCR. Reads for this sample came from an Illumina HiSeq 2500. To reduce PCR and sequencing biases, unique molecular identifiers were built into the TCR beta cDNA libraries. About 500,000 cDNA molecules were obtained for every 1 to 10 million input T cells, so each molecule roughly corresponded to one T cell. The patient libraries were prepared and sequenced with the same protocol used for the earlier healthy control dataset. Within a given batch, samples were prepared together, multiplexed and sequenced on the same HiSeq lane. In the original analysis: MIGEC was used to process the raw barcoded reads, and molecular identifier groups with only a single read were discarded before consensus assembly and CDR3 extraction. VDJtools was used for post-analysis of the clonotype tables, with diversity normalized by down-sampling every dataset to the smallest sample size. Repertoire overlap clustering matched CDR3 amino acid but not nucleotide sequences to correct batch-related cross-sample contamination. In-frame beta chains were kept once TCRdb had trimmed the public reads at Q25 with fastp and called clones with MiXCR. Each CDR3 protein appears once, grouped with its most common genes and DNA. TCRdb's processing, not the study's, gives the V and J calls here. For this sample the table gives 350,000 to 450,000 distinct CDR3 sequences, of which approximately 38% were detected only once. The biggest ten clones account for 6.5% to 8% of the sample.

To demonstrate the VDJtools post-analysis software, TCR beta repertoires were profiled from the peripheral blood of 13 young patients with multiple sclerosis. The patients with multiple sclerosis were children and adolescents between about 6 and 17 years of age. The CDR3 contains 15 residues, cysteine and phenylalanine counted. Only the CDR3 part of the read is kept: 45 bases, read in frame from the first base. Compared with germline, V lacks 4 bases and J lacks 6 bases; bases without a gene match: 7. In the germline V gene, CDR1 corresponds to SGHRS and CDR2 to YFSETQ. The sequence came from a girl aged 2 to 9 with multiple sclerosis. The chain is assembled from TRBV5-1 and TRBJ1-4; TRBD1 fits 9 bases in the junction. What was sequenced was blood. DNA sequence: TGCGCCAGCAGCCGGGACAGGGCGTCGGATGAAAAACTGTTTTTT. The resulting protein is CASSRDRASDEKLFF.